The entry below describes one T cell receptor (beta chain). No antigen is known for it. The sample belongs to a study of shared clonotypes between healthy human individuals. Findings and limits, study-wide: Naive subsets tended to show greater estimated richness than memory subsets.

Sequencing used immunoSEQ multiplex PCR; TCRdb keeps in-frame clones, though not all of them. Of over a million clones detected, roughly 96% appear once; the ten largest clones hold approximately 1.2%. The sequence derives from a man aged 25 to 40 in good health. Sequencing was done on a sample of naive CD4+ T cells sorted from blood. Stated subset: CD45RA+ positively selected.

Written as DNA, the CDR3 is TGTGCCAGCAGTGAATTGTTGGGAGAGCAGTACTTC. This gives the protein CASSELLGEQYF. The chain carries TRBV25-1 and TRBJ2-7; D remains ambiguous. The CDR3 totals 12 residues. V dropped 1 base and J dropped 7 bases, with 8 bases sitting between them. CDR1 is MGHDK and CDR2 is SYGVNS in the germline V gene.